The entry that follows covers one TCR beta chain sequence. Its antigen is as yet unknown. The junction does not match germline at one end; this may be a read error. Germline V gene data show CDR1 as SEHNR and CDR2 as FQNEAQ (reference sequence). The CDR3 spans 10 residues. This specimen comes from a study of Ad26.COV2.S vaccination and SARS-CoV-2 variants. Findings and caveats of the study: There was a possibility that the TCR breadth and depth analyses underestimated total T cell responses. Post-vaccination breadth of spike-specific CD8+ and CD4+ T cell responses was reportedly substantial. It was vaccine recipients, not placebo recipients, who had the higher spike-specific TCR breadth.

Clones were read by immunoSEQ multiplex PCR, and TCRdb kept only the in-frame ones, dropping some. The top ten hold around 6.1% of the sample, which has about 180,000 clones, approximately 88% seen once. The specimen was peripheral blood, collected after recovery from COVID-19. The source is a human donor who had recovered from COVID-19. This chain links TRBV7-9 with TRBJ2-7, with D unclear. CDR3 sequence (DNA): TGTGCCAGCAGCTCTTTGGTAGTGGACTTC. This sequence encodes CASSSLVVDF.